The 28 T cell receptor beta chains below come from one sample, sequenced in a study of CD8+CD57+ T cells in acquired aplastic anemia. Researchers used genomic DNA as the template to profile TCR beta VDJ and CDR3. MiXCR was run by TCRdb on the reads, yielding one entry per CDR3 protein. The data hold 250,000 to 350,000 distinct CDR3 sequences, with 45% to 65% observed a single time. Only patients with CD8+CD57+ cell expansion on flow cytometry were chosen for sequencing. What was sequenced was sorted CD4+, CD8+, or CD8+CD57+ T cells (not recorded which) from PBMCs. The receptors here all came from a human donor with aplastic anemia.

The table lists this clonotype with many counts. The chain carries TRBV10-2 and TRBJ1-1, with D perhaps matching TRBD1 (5 bases). Trimming took off 7 bases at V and 2 bases at J, with 20 bases between the two ends. Germline loops: CDR1 WSHSY, CDR2 SAAADI. The CDR3 consists of 16 residues. CDR3 protein: CASNIGGNGRNTEAFF. The CDR3 DNA is TGCGCCAGCAACATTGGGGGAAATGGGAGAAACACTGAAGCTTTCTTT.

In this sample, this clonotype turned up many times. The chain has TRBV12-3 or TRBV12-4 and TRBJ2-1; the match to TRBD1 covers 9 bases. The CDR3 runs to 15 residues. The ends lost 5 bases at V and 5 bases at J; junction bases unmatched: 7. The CDR3: CASSLGQGIHNEQFF. Here the CDR3 DNA reads TGTGCCAGCAGTCTGGGACAGGGAATCCACAATGAGCAGTTCTTC.

This chain connects TRBV7-2 to TRBJ1-6; possible D gene TRBD1, 6 bases. The V gene lost 5 bases and the J gene lost 7 bases, with 12 bases spanning the gap. This CDR3 comprises 14 residues. The germline V gene encodes CDR1 SGHTA and CDR2 FQGNSA. The CDR3 region has the DNA TGTGCCAGCAGCCCCTGGACAGACAATTCACCCCTCCACTTT. It codes for CASSPWTDNSPLHF.

This rearrangement joins TRBV7-2 to TRBJ2-3; TRBD1 aligns across 12 bases. The J segment lost 2 bases and the V segment lost 2 bases, leaving 8 bases of the junction unmatched. Germline lookup yields CDR1 SGHTA and CDR2 FQGNSA. The CDR3 is 18 amino acids. The CDR3 bases are TGTGCCAGCAGCTTAAAGCCGGGACAGGGGGCGGCCACAGATACGCAGTATTTT. Protein product: CASSLKPGQGAATDTQYF.

This clonotype has a count of ten or more. The genes are TRBV20-1 and TRBJ2-1; 10 bases align to TRBD2. The CDR3 length is 14 residues. The V gene end was trimmed by 7 bases and the J gene end by 4 bases; junction bases not matched to a gene: 7. The germline gives CDR1 DFQATT, CDR2 SNEGSKA (reference sequence). CDR3 sequence reads: CSVSRTSGYNEQFF. The CDR3 DNA reads as TGCAGTGTCAGTCGGACTAGCGGTTACAATGAGCAGTTCTTC.

This clonotype was detected ten times or more. This chain connects TRBV20-1 to TRBJ2-7; 8 bases map to TRBD2. The CDR3 totals 14 residues. V shed 4 bases, J shed 6 bases, and the junction held 11 bases outside the gene matches. The germline V gene has CDR1 DFQATT and CDR2 SNEGSKA (reference sequence). Here the CDR3 DNA reads TGCAGTGCTAAAAGCAGCGGGAGTCGGTCCGAGCAGTACTTC. Protein sequence: CSAKSSGSRSEQYF.

This clonotype was detected only a few times. The chain couples TRBV7-9 to TRBJ2-7; 10 nucleotides line up with TRBD1. Trimming took 3 bases from V and 5 from J; bases not matched to a gene: 1. The germline V gene encodes CDR1 SEHNR and CDR2 FQNEAQ (reference sequence). The CDR3 loop spans 13 amino acids. DNA for the CDR3: TGTGCCAGCAGCTTCGGACAGGGGGACGAGCAGTACTTC. Translated, it gives CASSFGQGDEQYF. Supplemented by reference TRBV7-9 and TRBJ2-7, the full variable domain reads DTGVSQNPRHKITKRGQNVTFRCDPISEHNRLYWYRQTLGQGPEFLTYFQNEAQLEKSRLLSDRFSAERPKGSFSTLEIQRTEQGDSAMYLCASSFGQGDEQYFGPGTRLTVT.

The chain recombines TRBV7-6 with TRBJ1-5; the D is unclear. The germline V gene encodes CDR1 SGHVS and CDR2 FNYEAQ. V lost 1 base, J lost 12 bases, and 7 bases lay in between. This CDR3 spans 11 amino acids. This CDR3 is CASSLELLQHF. The CDR3 bases are TGTGCCAGCAGCTTAGAGCTACTCCAGCATTTT.

This clonotype was found many times. V is TRBV29-1 and J is TRBJ2-2; 8 bases are a match to TRBD1. The CDR3 has 13 residues. CDR1 is SQVTM and CDR2 is ANQGSEA in the germline V gene. V was clipped by 3 bases and J by 6 bases; unmatched bases: 3. CDR3 nucleotide sequence: TGCAGCGTTGAGAGGACAGGGTCCGGGGAGCTGTTTTTT. Its translation: CSVERTGSGELFF.

The chain links TRBV20-1 to TRBJ1-2; a possible D gene is TRBD1 (6 bases). CDR3 length: 14 amino acids. Trimming took off 3 bases at V and 0 bases at J, with 11 bases between the two ends. The germline gives CDR1 DFQATT, CDR2 SNEGSKA (reference sequence). CDR3 in amino acids: CSARTGIANYGYTF. The CDR3 coding sequence is TGCAGTGCTAGGACAGGAATTGCTAACTATGGCTACACCTTC.

The chain uses TRBV7-9 and TRBJ1-1; possibly TRBD1 for D (5 bases). Per germline, CDR1 SEHNR and CDR2 FQNEAQ (reference sequence). The CDR3 length is 13 residues. V gave up 7 bases and J gave up 1 base, with 10 bases separating them. CDR3 DNA sequence: TGTGCCAGCAACCAGGGCGAGAACACTGAAGCTTTCTTT. Translation: CASNQGENTEAFF.

The CDR3 loop reads CASSVGGGGTGNTEAFF. DNA for the CDR3: TGTGCCAGCAGCGTAGGAGGTGGTGGCACCGGGAACACTGAAGCTTTCTTT. The genes are TRBV9 and TRBJ1-1; D not resolved. Trimming pared 0 bases from V and 1 base from J, leaving 16 bases between. This CDR3 is 17 amino acids long. Germline values: CDR1 SGDLS, CDR2 YYNGEE.

This CDR3 reads CASSDGSLYGYTF. The CDR3 nucleotides read TGTGCCAGCAGTGACGGCAGTCTATATGGCTACACCTTC. The chain combines TRBV2 with TRBJ1-2; D ambiguous. Germline lookup yields CDR1 SNHLY and CDR2 FYNNEI. The CDR3 runs to 13 residues. Trimming stripped 3 bases from V and 5 bases from J, with 10 bases between.

This clonotype came up many times. The rearrangement links TRBV14 to TRBJ2-5; D is ambiguous. Germline CDR1 SGHDN, CDR2 FVKESK. The CDR3 covers 13 residues. V was pared by 1 base and J by 0 bases, with 3 bases between. As DNA, the CDR3 is TGTGCCAGCAGCCAAGGACACCAAGAGACCCAGTACTTC. Its translation is CASSQGHQETQYF. Looking up the rest from reference TRBV14 and TRBJ2-5 gives the full variable domain: EAGVTQFPSHSVIEKGQTVTLRCDPISGHDNLYWYRRVMGKEIKFLLHFVKESKQDESGMPNNRFLAERTGGTYSTLKVQPAELEDSGVYFCASSQGHQETQYFGPGTRLLVL.

This clonotype was detected a few times. The chain couples TRBV20-1 to TRBJ1-2; D unresolved. V was pared by 5 bases and J by 0 bases, with 7 bases between. The CDR3 length is 12 residues. CDR1 DFQATT and CDR2 SNEGSKA come from the germline V gene (reference sequence). The CDR3 sequence: CSAAKTNYGYTF. The DNA of the CDR3 is TGCAGTGCTGCAAAGACTAACTATGGCTACACCTTC.

The rearrangement joins TRBV7-2 to TRBJ1-1; 8 nucleotides agree with TRBD1. Trimming at V came to 1 base and at J to 6 bases, leaving 4 bases not matched to a gene. From germline, CDR1 is SGHTA and CDR2 FQGNSA. This CDR3 spans 14 amino acids. The CDR3 nucleotides read TGTGCCAGCAGCTTAGGGACAGGGTCCGCTGAAGCTTTCTTT. Translation: CASSLGTGSAEAFF.

J is TRBJ2-7 and V is TRBV29-1; tentatively, D is TRBD1 or TRBD2 (5 bases each). Looked up from germline, CDR1 is SQVTM and CDR2 is ANQGSEA. The CDR3 has 14 residues. The V end was cut by 3 bases, the J end by 4 bases, with 16 bases between. CDR3 nucleotides: TGCAGCGTTGAGCCGAGGGGCCGACCTTACGAGCAGTACTTC. Translated, it gives CSVEPRGRPYEQYF.

This chain connects TRBV7-9 to TRBJ1-2; TRBD1 might be the D (5 bases). The germline V gene encodes CDR1 SEHNR and CDR2 FQNEAQ (reference sequence). With 4 bases removed from V and 3 bases from J, the gap between germline ends came to 12 bases. The CDR3 runs 14 residues. The CDR3: CASSYNDSDYGYTF. The DNA for the CDR3 is TGTGCCAGCAGCTATAACGACAGCGACTATGGCTACACCTTC.

V gene TRBV4-2 combines with J gene TRBJ2-3, with TRBD2 matching over 9 bases. Germline loops: CDR1 LGHNA, CDR2 YNFKEQ. The V gene end was trimmed by 3 bases and the J gene end by 4 bases; junction bases not matched to a gene: 5. CDR3 length equals 15 residues. The CDR3 reads CASSQSSGSADTQYF. The CDR3 nucleotides are TGTGCCAGCAGCCAGAGTAGCGGGAGCGCAGATACGCAGTATTTT.

The chain links TRBV20-1 to TRBJ1-6, with a weak D call TRBD1 (6 bases). Trimming removed 1 base at V and 15 bases at J, with 13 bases between. The CDR3 covers 12 residues. Germline V CDR1 and CDR2: DFQATT, SNEGSKA (reference sequence). As DNA, the CDR3 is TGCAGTGCTAGAGGCCCGAAGGGGGACCTCCACTTT. Translation: CSARGPKGDLHF.

In DNA form, the CDR3 reads TGTGCCAGCAGCTATTCGGGGGGGCAGAGAGATACGCAGTATTTT. As protein: CASSYSGGQRDTQYF. The V gene is TRBV7-9, the J gene TRBJ2-3; 8 nucleotides align to TRBD2. The germline gives CDR1 SEHNR, CDR2 FQNEAQ (reference sequence). V lost 4 bases, J lost 5 bases, and 8 bases stayed unmatched. The CDR3 is 15 residues long.

This clonotype showed up many times. The chain is built from TRBV19 and TRBJ1-2, with 7 bases fitting TRBD1. V was pared by 6 bases and J by 7 bases, with 5 bases of the junction left unmatched. Germline loops: CDR1 LNHDA, CDR2 SQIVND (reference sequence). The CDR3 has 12 residues. CDR3 in amino acids: CASRDRASGYTF. CDR3 in DNA: TGTGCCAGTAGAGACAGGGCTAGTGGCTACACCTTC.

This clonotype was counted a single time. The chain is built from TRBV5-1 and TRBJ1-2; weak D call: TRBD1 (5 bases). Germline loops: CDR1 SGHRS, CDR2 YFSETQ. The CDR3 sequence is 16 residues long. The V gene lost 6 bases and the J gene lost 2 bases, with 20 bases spanning the gap. The chain's CDR3 is CASNPGVIGGNYGYTF. As DNA, the CDR3 is TGCGCCAGCAACCCCGGGGTGATTGGGGGGAACTATGGCTACACCTTC.

J is TRBJ1-1 and V is TRBV15, with D unclear. Germline V gives CDR1 LNHNV, CDR2 YYDKDF (reference sequence). V lost 3 bases to trimming and J lost 1 base, with 12 bases between them. The CDR3 loop spans 15 amino acids. CDR3 sequence (DNA): TGTGCCACCAGCAGTTTTGTCAGAGAGAACACTGAAGCTTTCTTT. This sequence encodes CATSSFVRENTEAFF.

V usage is TRBV5-1 and J usage is TRBJ1-1; D is unresolved. Germline values: CDR1 SGHRS, CDR2 YFSETQ. Trimming stripped 0 bases from V and 0 bases from J, with 9 bases between. The CDR3 contains 15 residues. Here the CDR3 reads CASSLDIGVNTEAFF. In DNA, the CDR3 is TGCGCCAGCAGCTTGGACATCGGGGTGAACACTGAAGCTTTCTTT.

This chain uses TRBV18 with TRBJ2-1; maybe TRBD1 (5 bases). The CDR3 has 14 residues. Per germline, CDR1 KGHSH and CDR2 LQKENI. The ends were cut back, 0 bases at V and 10 bases at J, with 13 bases in the middle. CDR3 residues: CASSPPGWQGEQFF. The DNA of the CDR3 is TGTGCCAGCTCACCACCCGGGTGGCAGGGAGAGCAGTTCTTC.

In this sample, this clonotype turned up a few times. A junction end diverges from the germline sequence, so it may reflect a read error. V is TRBV10-3 and J is TRBJ1-6, with 11 bases identical to TRBD1. From germline, CDR1 is ENHRY and CDR2 SYGVKD. The CDR3 length is 15 residues. This chain's CDR3 is CASSAGGTGGSPLHF. The CDR3 DNA follows: TGTGCCAGCAGTGCGGGGGGGACAGGGGGATCACCCCTCCACTTT.

This clonotype was picked up many times. V gene TRBV25-1 combines with J gene TRBJ1-1, with D uncertain. The CDR3 is 12 residues long. The germline gives CDR1 MGHDK, CDR2 SYGVNS. Deletions cut 7 bases from V and 6 bases from J, with 12 bases between. The CDR3 nucleotides read TGTGCCAGCAAAGATCCCTGGGCTGAAGCTTTCTTT. Protein sequence: CASKDPWAEAFF.